This paragraph covers one T cell receptor (beta chain) sequence. The data were taken from a study of blood T cell repertoires in COVID-19. Overall study: Italy, Spain and the United States were the sources of the convalescent and acute COVID-19 samples. The analysed material was cDNA or gDNA that came from T cells, B-cell-depleted T cells, or PBMCs.

The authors' processing: Nucleated cell counts were estimated from reference gene primer amplification. Sequencing used immunoSEQ multiplex PCR; TCRdb keeps in-frame clones, though not all of them. The DNA gave D and trimming, while V, J and clone size come from that table. The sample consists of fewer than 25,000 clones, roughly 90% of them appearing once. This receptor was obtained from a woman aged 80 or over with active COVID-19. The material sequenced was peripheral blood.

This chain's CDR3 is CASSQDRGARQETQYF. CDR3 DNA sequence: TGTGCCAGCAGCCAAGACCGGGGGGCCCGACAAGAGACCCAGTACTTC. The chain carries TRBV4-2 and TRBJ2-5, with D tentatively TRBD2 (7 bases). CDR3 length equals 16 residues. In germline, CDR1 is LGHNA, CDR2 YNFKEQ. V was shortened by 0 bases and J by 2 bases, with 13 bases between the two germline ends.